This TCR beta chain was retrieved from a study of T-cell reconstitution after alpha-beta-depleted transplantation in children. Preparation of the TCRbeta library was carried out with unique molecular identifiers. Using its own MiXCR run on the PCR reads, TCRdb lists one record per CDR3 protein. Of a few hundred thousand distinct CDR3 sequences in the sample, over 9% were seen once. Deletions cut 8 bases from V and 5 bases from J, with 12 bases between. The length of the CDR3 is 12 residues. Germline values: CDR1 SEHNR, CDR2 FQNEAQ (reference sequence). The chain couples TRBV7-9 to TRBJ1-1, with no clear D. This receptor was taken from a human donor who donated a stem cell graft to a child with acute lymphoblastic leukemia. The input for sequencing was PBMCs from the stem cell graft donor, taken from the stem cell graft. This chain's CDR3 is CASGEKATEAFF. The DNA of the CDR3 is TGTGCCAGCGGAGAGAAAGCAACTGAAGCTTTCTTT.